The sequence of this T cell receptor beta chain was determined in a study of blood T cell repertoires in COVID-19. About the study: Some COVID-19 samples were acute and others convalescent; all came from the United States, Italy and Spain.

There are 11 residues in the CDR3. Germline-derived CDR1 and CDR2 are SGDLS and YYNGEE. Points on this clone: Relative to the germline gene, one junction end is altered; a read error may explain this.

In the authors' methods: Estimated nucleated cell counts came from reference gene primer amplification. Assay used: immunoSEQ multiplex PCR; TCRdb lists only in-frame clones, some missing. Clonal size and the V and J genes are those of that table, whereas D and trimming came from the DNA. The sample holds fewer than 450,000 clones, 88% seen once. Followed over time, Seattle patients had been enrolled while infection was active. This clonotype was obtained from a woman aged 45-59 years with COVID-19, enrolled during active disease. The source material was peripheral blood. The V gene is TRBV9, the J gene TRBJ1-2, with a possible D match to TRBD1 (6 bases). DNA of the CDR3: TGTGCCAGCAGCGTGGGGGACAAGATTGTTTTC. Amino acids: CASSVGDKIVF.